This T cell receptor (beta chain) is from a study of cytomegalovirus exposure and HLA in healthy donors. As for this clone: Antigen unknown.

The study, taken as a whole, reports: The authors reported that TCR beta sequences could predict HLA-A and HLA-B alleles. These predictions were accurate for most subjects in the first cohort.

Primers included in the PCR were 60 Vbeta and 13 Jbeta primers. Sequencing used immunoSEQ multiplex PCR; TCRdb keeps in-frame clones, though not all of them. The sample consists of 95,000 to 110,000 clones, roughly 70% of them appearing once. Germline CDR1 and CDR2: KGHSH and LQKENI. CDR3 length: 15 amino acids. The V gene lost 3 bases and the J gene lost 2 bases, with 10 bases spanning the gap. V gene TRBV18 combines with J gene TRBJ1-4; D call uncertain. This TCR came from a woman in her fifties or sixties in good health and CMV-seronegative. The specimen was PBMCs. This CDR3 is CASSPAQATNEKLFF. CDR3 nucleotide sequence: TGTGCCAGCTCACCTGCGCAGGCTACTAATGAAAAACTGTTTTTT.